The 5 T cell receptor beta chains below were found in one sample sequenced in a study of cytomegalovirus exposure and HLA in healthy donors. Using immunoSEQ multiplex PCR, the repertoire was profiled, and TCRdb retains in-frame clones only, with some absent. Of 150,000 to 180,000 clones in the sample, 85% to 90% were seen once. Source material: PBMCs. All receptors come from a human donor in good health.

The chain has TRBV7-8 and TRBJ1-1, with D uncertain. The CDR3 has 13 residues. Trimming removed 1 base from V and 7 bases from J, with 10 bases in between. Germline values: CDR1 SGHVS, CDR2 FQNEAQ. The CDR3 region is CASSLGDYYEAFF. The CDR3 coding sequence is TGTGCCAGCAGCTTAGGTGACTACTATGAAGCTTTCTTT.

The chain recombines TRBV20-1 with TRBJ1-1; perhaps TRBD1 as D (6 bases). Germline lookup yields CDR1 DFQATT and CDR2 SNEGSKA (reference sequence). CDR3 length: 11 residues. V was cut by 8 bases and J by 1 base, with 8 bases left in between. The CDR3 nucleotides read TGCAGTTCAGGGGCGAACACTGAAGCTTTCTTT. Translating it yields CSSGANTEAFF.

The CDR3 sequence: CASTDTDEPGQSNSPLHF. Written as DNA, the CDR3 is TGTGCCAGCACCGACACAGACGAACCGGGACAGAGCAATTCACCCCTCCACTTT. The chain recombines TRBV9 with TRBJ1-6, with TRBD1 matching over 7 bases. The CDR3 consists of 18 residues. Germline CDR1 is SGDLS and CDR2 is YYNGEE. Germline trimming cut 6 bases from V and 7 bases from J; bases unmatched to any gene: 19.

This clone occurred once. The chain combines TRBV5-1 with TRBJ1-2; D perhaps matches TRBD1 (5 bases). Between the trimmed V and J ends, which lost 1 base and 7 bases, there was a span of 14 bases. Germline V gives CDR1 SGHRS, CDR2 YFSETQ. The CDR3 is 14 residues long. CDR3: CASSLSVQGGGYTF. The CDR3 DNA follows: TGCGCCAGCAGCTTGTCGGTCCAGGGTGGTGGCTACACCTTC.

In DNA form, the CDR3 reads TGTGCCACCAGCAGAGAAGCGGGGACGGCGGCCAATGAGCAGTTCTTC. Its translation is CATSREAGTAANEQFF. V is TRBV15 and J is TRBJ2-1; 7 bases line up with TRBD2. In germline, CDR1 is LNHNV, CDR2 YYDKDF (reference sequence). The CDR3 covers 16 residues. Trimming cost V 0 bases and J 6 bases; bases outside gene matches: 8. The whole variable domain, filled in from reference TRBV15 and TRBJ2-1, reads DAMVIQNPRYQVTQFGKPVTLSCSQTLNHNVMYWYQQKSSQAPKLLFHYYDKDFNNEADTPDNFQSRRPNTSFCFLDIRSPGLGDTAMYLCATSREAGTAANEQFFGPGTRLTVL.